The 20 T cell receptor beta chains below come from one sample, sequenced in a study of blood T cell repertoires in COVID-19. Profiled with immunoSEQ multiplex PCR; TCRdb holds only in-frame clones, not every one. The sample includes around 260,000 clones, 85% to 90% of them seen just once. The sample taken for sequencing was peripheral blood. Every receptor here comes from a man aged 18 to 30 with active or convalescent COVID-19.

This chain links TRBV4-3 with TRBJ1-1; the match to TRBD1 covers 9 bases. The germline V gene encodes CDR1 LGHNA and CDR2 YSLEER. Trimming cost V 4 bases and J 1 base; bases outside gene matches: 1. The CDR3 is 14 amino acids. The CDR3 here is CASSPDRGNTEAFF. Written as DNA, the CDR3 is TGCGCCAGCAGCCCGGACAGGGGGAACACTGAAGCTTTCTTT.

The rearrangement links TRBV9 to TRBJ2-7; 12 nucleotides align to TRBD2. Unmatched junction bases numbered 3, after V lost 3 bases and J lost 2 bases. CDR1 is SGDLS and CDR2 is YYNGEE in the germline V gene. CDR3 length: 15 residues. CDR3 sequence reads: CASSAASGRAYEQYF. CDR3 sequence (DNA): TGTGCCAGCAGCGCCGCTAGCGGGAGGGCCTACGAGCAGTACTTC.

The chain has TRBV2 and TRBJ2-7; the D gene is possibly TRBD2 (6 bases). From germline, CDR1 is SNHLY and CDR2 FYNNEI. This CDR3 region has 14 residues. Trimming shortened V by 4 bases and J by 5 bases, and 15 bases separated the two germline ends. In DNA, the CDR3 is TGTGCCAGCAGTGGATGGGGGGAACGCAACGAGCAGTACTTC. This codes for CASSGWGERNEQYF.

The DNA for the CDR3 is TGTGCCAGCGAACAGGGGGCGTCCAATGAGCAGTTCTTC. Residues: CASEQGASNEQFF. The chain combines TRBV18 with TRBJ2-1, with TRBD1 matching over 9 bases. Trimming at V came to 8 bases and at J to 6 bases, leaving 5 bases not matched to a gene. Germline CDR1 KGHSH, CDR2 LQKENI. This CDR3 contains 13 residues.

Comments on this clone: Possible read error: a much larger clone is one base away. The gene calls are TRBV6-5 and TRBJ2-5, with D possibly TRBD2 on 5 matching bases. From germline, CDR1 is MNHEY and CDR2 SVGAGI. The CDR3 runs 12 residues. The CDR3 nucleotides read TGTGCCAGCAGTTACTCGAGGGAGACCCGGTACTTC. This gives the protein CASSYSRETRYF.

The J gene is TRBJ1-5, the V gene TRBV2, with 7 bases fitting TRBD1. The CDR3 contains 14 residues. Losses at the gene ends were 7 bases for V and 6 bases for J; bases not matched to a gene: 9. Germline V gives CDR1 SNHLY, CDR2 FYNNEI. The CDR3 protein is CASNPRGRSQPQHF. The CDR3 DNA follows: TGTGCCAGCAACCCCAGGGGGAGATCTCAGCCCCAGCATTTT.

In DNA form, the CDR3 reads TGCAGCGTAACCAAGACAGGGTGGGAGCAGTACTTC. Encoded protein: CSVTKTGWEQYF. The chain recombines TRBV29-1 with TRBJ2-7; 7 nucleotides agree with TRBD1. Per the germline V gene, CDR1 is SQVTM and CDR2 is ANQGSEA. V gave up 6 bases and J gave up 7 bases; unmatched junction bases: 9. The CDR3 consists of 12 residues.

The chain couples TRBV24-1 to TRBJ2-7; 8 bases are a match to TRBD1. Looked up from germline, CDR1 is KGHDR and CDR2 is SFDVKD. This CDR3 has 15 amino acids. Germline trimming cut 2 bases from V and 5 bases from J; bases unmatched to any gene: 7. Written as DNA, the CDR3 is TGTGCCACCAGTGATTCGGGACAGGTCCTCGACGAGCAGTACTTC. Translation gives CATSDSGQVLDEQYF.

CDR3 loop: CASRISGTGYYGYTF. As DNA, the CDR3 is TGTGCCAGCAGGATTTCCGGGACAGGGTACTATGGCTACACCTTC. The chain uses TRBV6-5 and TRBJ1-2, with TRBD1 identical over 9 bases. CDR1 is MNHEY and CDR2 is SVGAGI in the germline V gene. This CDR3 is built from 15 residues. J gave up 3 bases and V 6 bases, and 8 bases lay outside the gene matches.

V usage is TRBV19 and J usage is TRBJ2-3; 8 bases fit TRBD2. The CDR3 extends over 16 amino acids. CDR1 and CDR2 from the germline V gene are LNHDA and SQIVND (reference sequence). The J segment lost 2 bases and the V segment lost 0 bases, leaving 4 bases of the junction unmatched. CDR3 loop: CASSIDIAGNTDTQYF. CDR3 DNA: TGTGCCAGTAGTATAGACATAGCGGGGAACACAGATACGCAGTATTTT.

This chain links TRBV6-6 with TRBJ2-2; the match to TRBD2 covers 8 bases. The CDR3 has 20 residues. The germline V gene encodes CDR1 MNHNY and CDR2 SVGAGI (reference sequence). The V segment lost 6 bases and the J segment 1 base; nucleotides outside the gene matches: 19. DNA of the CDR3: TGTGCCAGCAGACGACTAGCGCCCAACCTGCCGCATAGGAACACCGGGGAGCTGTTTTTT. Protein: CASRRLAPNLPHRNTGELFF.

This chain uses TRBV7-9 with TRBJ1-1, with no clear D. This CDR3 has 15 residues. V was trimmed by 2 bases and J by 0 bases, leaving 10 bases between them. The germline V gene has CDR1 SEHNR and CDR2 FQNEAQ (reference sequence). This CDR3 is CASSLRSGLNTEAFF. In DNA, the CDR3 is TGTGCCAGCAGCTTAAGGTCGGGGTTGAACACTGAAGCTTTCTTT. The variable domain in full, with the rest retrieved from reference TRBV7-9 and TRBJ1-1, is DTGVSQNPRHKITKRGQNVTFRCDPISEHNRLYWYRQTLGQGPEFLTYFQNEAQLEKSRLLSDRFSAERPKGSFSTLEIQRTEQGDSAMYLCASSLRSGLNTEAFFGQGTRLTVV.

On this clone itself: Other DNA sequences in the same sample also yield this CDR3. The rearrangement links TRBV28 to TRBJ1-5, with 7 bases lining up with TRBD1. This CDR3 is built from 13 residues. The trim removed 6 bases at V and 3 bases at J, leaving 2 bases unmatched. Germline V gives CDR1 MDHEN, CDR2 SYDVKM. The CDR3 protein is CASRQGTNQPQHF. For the CDR3, the DNA is TGTGCCAGCAGACAGGGGACCAATCAGCCCCAGCATTTT.

This sequence joins TRBV29-1 and TRBJ2-1; possibly TRBD2 for D (6 bases). Trimming stripped 3 bases from V and 3 bases from J, with 15 bases between. Germline V CDR1 and CDR2: SQVTM, ANQGSEA. The CDR3 sequence is 15 residues long. The CDR3 loop reads CSVDRRGGNYNEQFF. The DNA of the CDR3 is TGCAGCGTTGATCGAAGGGGCGGGAACTACAATGAGCAGTTCTTC.

The chain carries TRBV11-2 and TRBJ1-2, with 8 bases lining up with TRBD1. Per germline, CDR1 SGHAT and CDR2 FQNNGV. With V trimmed by 5 bases and J by 10 bases, 9 bases remained unmatched. This CDR3 contains 13 residues. CDR3 protein: CASSPMPGGSYTF. CDR3 bases: TGTGCCAGCAGCCCAATGCCAGGGGGCTCCTACACCTTC.

The rearrangement joins TRBV11-3 to TRBJ1-1, with D hard to call. Trimming cost V 6 bases and J 5 bases, with 7 bases left between them. The CDR3 sequence is 11 residues long. The germline V gene encodes CDR1 SGHNT and CDR2 YENEEA. This CDR3 reads CASRIGTEAFF. CDR3 sequence (DNA): TGTGCCAGCAGGATCGGTACTGAAGCTTTCTTT. The full variable domain, completed using reference TRBV11-3 and TRBJ1-1, is EAGVVQSPRYKIIEKKQPVAFWCNPISGHNTLYWYLQNLGQGPELLIRYENEEAVDDSQLPKDRFSAERLKGVDSTLKIQPAELGDSAVYLCASRIGTEAFFGQGTRLTVV.

J is TRBJ2-5 and V is TRBV9, with a tentative D call TRBD2 (5 bases). The length of the CDR3 is 13 residues. V lost 1 base and J lost 5, with 9 bases in between. Germline V gene data show CDR1 as SGDLS and CDR2 as YYNGEE. The CDR3 region is CASSVNGVETQYF. The CDR3 DNA follows: TGTGCCAGCAGCGTAAACGGGGTGGAGACCCAGTACTTC.

V and J are TRBV12-3 or TRBV12-4 and TRBJ1-2; the D is unclear. Between the trimmed V and J ends, which lost 5 bases and 3 bases, there was a span of 7 bases. This CDR3 is built from 12 residues. CDR3 region: CASSPQDYGYTF. The DNA of the CDR3 is TGTGCCAGCAGTCCCCAGGACTATGGCTACACCTTC.

The chain couples TRBV3-1 (or the pseudogene TRBV3-2) to TRBJ2-7, with 9 bases matching TRBD2. There are 16 residues in the CDR3. The ends lost 4 bases at V and 4 bases at J; junction bases unmatched: 11. Germline lookup yields CDR1 LGHDT and CDR2 YNNKEL (reference sequence). CDR3 sequence reads: CASSPSEAGGKYEQYF. The CDR3 nucleotides are TGTGCCAGCAGCCCCAGTGAGGCGGGAGGGAAATACGAGCAGTACTTC.

The chain couples TRBV5-8 to TRBJ2-5, with D perhaps TRBD1 (5 bases). The germline V gene has CDR1 SGHTS and CDR2 YDEGEE. The CDR3 contains 14 residues. The V and J ends lost 5 bases and 0 bases respectively, with 11 bases between them. Here the CDR3 reads CASSAQVNQETQYF. CDR3 in DNA: TGTGCCAGCAGTGCACAGGTCAACCAAGAGACCCAGTACTTC.